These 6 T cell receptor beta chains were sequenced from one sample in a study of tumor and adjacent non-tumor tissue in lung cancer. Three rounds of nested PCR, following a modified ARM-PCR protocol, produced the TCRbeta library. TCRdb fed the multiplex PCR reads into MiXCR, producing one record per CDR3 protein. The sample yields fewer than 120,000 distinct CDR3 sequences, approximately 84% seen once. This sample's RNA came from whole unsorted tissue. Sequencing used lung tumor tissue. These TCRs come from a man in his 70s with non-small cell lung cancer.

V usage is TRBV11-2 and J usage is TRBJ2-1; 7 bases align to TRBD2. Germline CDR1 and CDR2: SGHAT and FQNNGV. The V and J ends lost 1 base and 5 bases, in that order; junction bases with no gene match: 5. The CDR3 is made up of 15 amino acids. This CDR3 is CASSLAAGSNNEQFF. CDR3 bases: TGTGCCAGCAGCTTAGCAGCGGGAAGTAACAATGAGCAGTTCTTC.

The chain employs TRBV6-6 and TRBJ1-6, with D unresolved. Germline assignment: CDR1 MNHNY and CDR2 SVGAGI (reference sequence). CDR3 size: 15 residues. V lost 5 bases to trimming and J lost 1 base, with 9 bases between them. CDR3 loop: CASSHGSSYNSPLHF. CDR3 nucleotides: TGTGCCAGCAGTCACGGGAGTTCCTATAATTCACCCCTCCACTTT.

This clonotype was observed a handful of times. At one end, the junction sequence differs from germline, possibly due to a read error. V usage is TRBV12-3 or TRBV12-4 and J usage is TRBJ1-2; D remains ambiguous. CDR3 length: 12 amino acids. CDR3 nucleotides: TGTGCCAACAGTTCGGGTAACTATGGCTACGCCTTC. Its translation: CANSSGNYGYAF.

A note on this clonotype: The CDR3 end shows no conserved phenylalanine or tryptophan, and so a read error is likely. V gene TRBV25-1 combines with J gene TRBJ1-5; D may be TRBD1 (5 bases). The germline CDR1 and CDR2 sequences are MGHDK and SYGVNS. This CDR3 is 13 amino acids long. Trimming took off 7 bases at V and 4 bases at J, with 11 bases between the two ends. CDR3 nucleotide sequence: TGTGCCAGCACCGACAAGGGGAATCAGCCCCAGCATATT. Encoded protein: CASTDKGNQPQHI.

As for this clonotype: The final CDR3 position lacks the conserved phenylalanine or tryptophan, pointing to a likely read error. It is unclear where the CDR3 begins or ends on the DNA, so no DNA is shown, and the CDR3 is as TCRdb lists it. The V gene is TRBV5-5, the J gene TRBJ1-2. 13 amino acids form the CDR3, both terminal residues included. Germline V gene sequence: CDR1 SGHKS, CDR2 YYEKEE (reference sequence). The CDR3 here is CASSLDGFYGYTC.

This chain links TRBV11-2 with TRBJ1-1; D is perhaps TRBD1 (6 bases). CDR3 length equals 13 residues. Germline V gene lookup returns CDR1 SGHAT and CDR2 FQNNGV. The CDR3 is CTGNLGTSNKPFF. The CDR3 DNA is TGTACCGGCAACTTAGGGACATCCAATAAACCTTTCTTT.